Following are 5 T cell receptor beta chains from one sample sequenced in a study of blood T cell repertoires in COVID-19 (TCRdb year 2020). The method behind the library was the immunoSEQ multiplex PCR assay. The immuneACCESS repertoire file appears here via TCRdb, limited to in-frame rearrangements. These files lack a portion of the clones; in checked studies, under half of the deficit traces to unresolved V genes, and the cause of the others is not known. This sample comprises about 120,000 clones, 70% to 85% of them detected only once. Approximately 7% of the sample belongs to the ten largest clones. Sequencing was carried out using peripheral blood. The source of these receptors is a man in his sixties or seventies with active or convalescent COVID-19.

CDR3 region: CASSAAGTGDGYTF. The CDR3 coding sequence is TGTGCCAGCAGCGCCGCCGGGACAGGGGATGGCTACACCTTC. V gene TRBV7-2 combines with J gene TRBJ1-2, with 10 bases lining up with TRBD1. Germline V gene data show CDR1 as SGHTA and CDR2 as FQGNSA. The CDR3 is 14 residues long. The trim removed 5 bases at V and 6 bases at J, leaving 6 bases unmatched. The complete variable domain, with remaining parts taken from reference TRBV7-2 and TRBJ1-2, reads GAGVSQSPSNKVTEKGKDVELRCDPISGHTALYWYRQSLGQGLEFLIYFQGNSAPDKSGLPSDRFSAERTGGSVSTLTIQRTQQEDSAVYLCASSAAGTGDGYTFGSGTRLTVV.

The CDR3 loop is CASSLGKDRGTYNEQFF. In DNA, the CDR3 is TGTGCCAGCAGCTTAGGAAAGGACAGGGGTACCTACAATGAGCAGTTCTTC. The rearrangement uses TRBV7-2 and TRBJ2-1, with TRBD1 matching over 9 bases. This CDR3 has 17 residues. CDR1 SGHTA and CDR2 FQGNSA come from the germline V gene. Trimming at V came to 1 base and at J to 2 bases, leaving 6 bases not matched to a gene. Full variable domain (missing parts from reference TRBV7-2 and TRBJ2-1): GAGVSQSPSNKVTEKGKDVELRCDPISGHTALYWYRQSLGQGLEFLIYFQGNSAPDKSGLPSDRFSAERTGGSVSTLTIQRTQQEDSAVYLCASSLGKDRGTYNEQFFGPGTRLTVL.

The genes are TRBV24-1 and TRBJ1-2, with D maybe TRBD1 (5 bases). This CDR3 is 15 amino acids long. Trimming removed 4 bases from V and 2 bases from J, with 13 bases in between. Germline loops: CDR1 KGHDR, CDR2 SFDVKD. This CDR3 reads CATSDPTRQNYGYTF. In DNA form, the CDR3 reads TGTGCCACCAGTGACCCAACCCGACAGAACTATGGCTACACCTTC.

The rearrangement uses TRBV5-4 and TRBJ2-5; D is unclear. CDR3 length: 14 amino acids. V lost 0 bases and J 5 bases, leaving 11 bases between the germline ends. Germline assignment: CDR1 SGHNT and CDR2 YYREEE (reference sequence). The CDR3: CASSLGSFRETQYF. The CDR3 nucleotides read TGTGCCAGCAGCTTGGGCAGCTTCAGGGAGACCCAGTACTTC.

The genes are TRBV4-3 and TRBJ1-3; TRBD1 aligns across 9 bases. This CDR3 comprises 19 residues. The germline gives CDR1 LGHNA, CDR2 YSLEER. The V gene end was trimmed by 0 bases and the J gene end by 1 base; junction bases not matched to a gene: 10. The CDR3 sequence is CASSQDLGQGFGSGNTIYF. Here the CDR3 DNA reads TGCGCCAGCAGCCAAGACTTAGGACAGGGGTTTGGGTCTGGAAACACCATATATTTT.